This T cell receptor beta chain was sequenced for a study of OX40 agonist ivuxolimab in advanced cancers. The repertoire was sequenced with immunoSEQ multiplex PCR; TCRdb's copy has only in-frame clones and lacks some. This table holds around 50,000 clones, about 90% found once. The CDR3 has 18 residues. Germline V gives CDR1 MNHEY, CDR2 SMNVEV (reference sequence). Trimming stripped 3 bases from V and 0 bases from J, with 19 bases between. The chain links TRBV27 to TRBJ2-3; maybe TRBD1 (6 bases). Source: CD4+ or CD8+ T cells sorted from blood, taken in a trial of the OX40 agonist ivuxolimab. The sequence was obtained from an adult with an advanced solid tumor such as melanoma, head and neck, liver or kidney cancer. The DNA of the CDR3 is TGTGCCAGCAGTTTTGCCGTACAGGGTTACACTAGCACAGATACGCAGTATTTT. It codes for CASSFAVQGYTSTDTQYF.